These 17 T cell receptor beta chains originate from one sample sequenced in a study of beta chain features in type 1 diabetes. Reverse transcribing all isolated RNA meant expressed TCRB transcripts were sequenced. TCRdb's copy holds only in-frame clones and misses some; the assay was immunoSEQ multiplex PCR. The sample contains over 700,000 clones, roughly a sixth of which appear only once. What was sequenced was naive CD4+ T cells from blood. These TCRs come from a woman under 30 in good health.

The V gene is TRBV6-5, the J gene TRBJ1-5, with 9 bases identical to TRBD1. V dropped 4 bases and J dropped 6; count of bases not matched to a gene: 7. CDR1 is MNHEY and CDR2 is SVGAGI in the germline V gene. The CDR3 runs to 15 residues. Here the CDR3 reads CASSLTGGYGQPQHF. Here the CDR3 DNA reads TGTGCCAGCAGTTTGACAGGGGGGTATGGTCAGCCCCAGCATTTT.

The table lists this clone with a few counts. This sequence joins TRBV6-5 and TRBJ2-6; D is uncertain. CDR1 and CDR2 (germline): MNHEY, SVGAGI. CDR3 length: 16 amino acids. V lost 0 bases and J lost 0, with 6 bases in between. CDR3 coding DNA: TGTGCCAGCAGTTACTCCATCACCTCTGGGGCCAACGTCCTGACTTTC. Protein: CASSYSITSGANVLTF.

CDR3 sequence: CASSVRGTASEKLFF. Here the CDR3 DNA reads TGTGCCAGCAGCGTTCGGGGGACAGCTAGTGAAAAACTGTTTTTT. The chain combines TRBV6-5 with TRBJ1-4; 7 bases are shared with TRBD1. The CDR3 has 15 amino acids. Trimming took 6 bases from V and 7 from J; bases not matched to a gene: 11. In germline, CDR1 is MNHEY, CDR2 SVGAGI.

This chain joins TRBV29-1 and TRBJ2-1; D not certain. The CDR3 has 13 residues. CDR1 SQVTM and CDR2 ANQGSEA come from the germline V gene. The V gene lost 4 bases and the J gene lost 6 bases, with 13 bases spanning the gap. CDR3 loop: CSVASPTVNEQFF. The CDR3 region has the DNA TGCAGCGTTGCAAGTCCTACGGTCAATGAGCAGTTCTTC.

The chain combines TRBV10-3 with TRBJ1-5; the D gene is possibly TRBD1 (5 bases). V was pared by 8 bases and J by 0 bases, with 11 bases between. Germline V CDR1 and CDR2: ENHRY, SYGVKD. The CDR3 has 14 amino acids. As DNA, the CDR3 is TGTGCCATCGGGTCCAGGGATAGCAATCAGCCCCAGCATTTT. It yields the protein CAIGSRDSNQPQHF.

The CDR3 DNA reads as TGTGCCAGCAGCGCAGGCCTCTACGAGCAGTACTTC. Residues: CASSAGLYEQYF. The chain has TRBV5-8 and TRBJ2-7; D is ambiguous. CDR1 is SGHTS and CDR2 is YDEGEE in the germline V gene. The V end lost 4 bases, the J end lost 3 bases, and 8 bases lay between the germline ends. CDR3 size: 12 residues.

The chain couples TRBV11-2 to TRBJ2-2; TRBD2 agrees at 8 bases. Germline V lookup: CDR1 SGHAT, CDR2 FQNNGV. Losses at the gene ends were 1 base for V and 3 bases for J; bases not matched to a gene: 1. This CDR3 has 15 amino acids. The CDR3: CASSLVAGHTGELFF. The DNA of the CDR3 is TGTGCCAGCAGCTTAGTAGCGGGACACACCGGGGAGCTGTTTTTT.

This clone was counted a few times. The chain combines TRBV5-1 with TRBJ2-1; D is unclear. There are 16 residues in the CDR3. Germline V lookup: CDR1 SGHRS, CDR2 YFSETQ. The V end lost 1 base, the J end lost 0 bases, and 11 bases lay between the germline ends. CDR3 DNA sequence: TGCGCCAGCAGCTTGTCCACAGCGAGCTCCTACAATGAGCAGTTCTTC. This translates into CASSLSTASSYNEQFF.

This clone was picked up a small number of times. The rearrangement links TRBV11-2 to TRBJ2-3; D gene uncertain. Trimming took off 1 base at V and 4 bases at J, with 9 bases between the two ends. CDR1 and CDR2 (germline): SGHAT, FQNNGV. CDR3 length equals 14 residues. The CDR3 bases are TGTGCCAGCAGCTTAGGGAGCCGGGCAGATACGCAGTATTTT. Amino acid sequence: CASSLGSRADTQYF.

This clone showed up just a few times. The V and J genes are TRBV20-1 and TRBJ2-7; no clear D. The CDR3 is 11 residues long. Germline CDR1 reads DFQATT; CDR2 reads SNEGSKA (reference sequence). Deletions cut 1 base from V and 4 bases from J, with 5 bases between. The CDR3 region is CSARVEYEQYF. Here the CDR3 DNA reads TGCAGTGCTAGAGTGGAATACGAGCAGTACTTC.

The CDR3 sequence: CATSRDQQGSGELFF. The CDR3 region has the DNA TGTGCCACCAGCAGAGACCAACAGGGGTCCGGGGAGCTGTTTTTT. The chain uses TRBV15 and TRBJ2-2; 7 bases map to TRBD1. Germline CDR1 is LNHNV and CDR2 is YYDKDF (reference sequence). The CDR3 covers 15 residues. With 0 bases clipped from V and 6 bases from J, the junction kept 4 bases outside the gene matches.

The J gene is TRBJ1-1, the V gene TRBV6-5; no reliable D call. From germline, CDR1 is MNHEY and CDR2 SVGAGI. CDR3 length equals 12 residues. V dropped 6 bases and J dropped 7 bases, with 12 bases sitting between them. CDR3 protein: CASSPGSIEAFF. The CDR3 DNA follows: TGTGCCAGCAGCCCCGGGTCCATTGAAGCTTTCTTT.

The chain uses TRBV5-8 and TRBJ1-5; D is possibly TRBD1 (5 bases). Germline CDR1 and CDR2: SGHTS and YDEGEE. This CDR3 has 14 residues. The ends were cut back, 7 bases at V and 0 bases at J, with 11 bases in the middle. CDR3 sequence (DNA): TGTGCCAGCCAGGGACTGGATAGCAATCAGCCCCAGCATTTT. As protein: CASQGLDSNQPQHF.

The CDR3 DNA sequence: TGTGCCAGCAGCGTCGGGACTAGCGGGAGAAACAATGAGCAGTTCTTC. Protein: CASSVGTSGRNNEQFF. This chain links TRBV7-9 with TRBJ2-1, with TRBD2 matching 14 bases. The CDR3 has 16 amino acids. V was pared by 5 bases and J by 5 bases, with 5 bases of the junction left unmatched. Germline V gene sequence: CDR1 SEHNR, CDR2 FQNEAQ (reference sequence).

This clone has more than one count but fewer than ten. V and J are TRBV29-1 and TRBJ2-3; TRBD1 agrees at 7 bases. Germline V gene sequence: CDR1 SQVTM, CDR2 ANQGSEA. V trimming: 4 bases; J trimming: 3 bases; junction bases outside the gene matches: 7. The CDR3 consists of 14 residues. The CDR3 coding sequence is TGCAGCGTTGTCGGGACAGTTCTTACAGATACGCAGTATTTT. As protein: CSVVGTVLTDTQYF.

This clone is a singleton in its sample. The chain combines TRBV29-1 with TRBJ2-5; 12 bases match TRBD2. The CDR3 totals 17 residues. Germline V lookup: CDR1 SQVTM, CDR2 ANQGSEA. J gave up 5 bases and V 2 bases, and 12 bases lay outside the gene matches. Here the CDR3 DNA reads TGCAGCGTTGAAAGTCGGACTAGCGGGATGACGGGCGAGACCCAGTACTTC. Its protein is CSVESRTSGMTGETQYF.

This clone was recorded a few times. V gene TRBV7-9 combines with J gene TRBJ2-1; TRBD2 agrees at 8 bases. CDR1 is SEHNR, CDR2 FQNEAQ, per germline (reference sequence). The length of the CDR3 is 15 residues. The J segment lost 6 bases and the V segment lost 3 bases, leaving 7 bases of the junction unmatched. The CDR3 coding sequence is TGTGCCAGCAGCTTTACGCGACTAGCGTTCAATGAGCAGTTCTTC. It codes for CASSFTRLAFNEQFF.